This TCR beta chain was recovered during a study of T-cell reconstitution after alpha-beta-depleted transplantation in children. Library preparation (for TCRbeta) was performed with unique molecular identifiers. TCRdb recomputed calls from the PCR reads with MiXCR, one row per CDR3 protein. The data hold some 490,000 distinct CDR3 sequences, with approximately 12% observed a single time. This clonotype has only a few counts. Sequences were derived from PBMCs from the stem cell graft donor, sampled from the stem cell graft. This clonotype originated in a human donor who donated a stem cell graft to a child with combined immunodeficiency.

DNA for the CDR3: TGTGCCAGCACCAACGCGGGTGCGGGGTACACTGAAGCTTTCTTT. Translating it yields CASTNAGAGYTEAFF. This chain uses TRBV6-1 with TRBJ1-1; D gene uncertain. CDR1 MNHNS and CDR2 SASEGT come from the germline V gene. Deletions cut 7 bases from V and 3 bases from J, with 18 bases between. This CDR3 spans 15 amino acids.